Sequencing of this T cell receptor (beta chain) was carried out in a study of T cells in narcolepsy. Here immunoSEQ multiplex PCR was the method, and the copy in TCRdb shows in-frame clones only, minus some. The data hold 36,000 or so clones, with roughly 87% observed a single time. This CDR3 region has 15 residues. Trimming stripped 0 bases from V and 4 bases from J, with 11 bases between. CDR1 SGDLS and CDR2 YYNGEE come from the germline V gene. The TCR was taken from a human donor with narcolepsy. The rearrangement uses TRBV9 and TRBJ1-3; tentative D call: TRBD1 (5 bases). Sequenced input: CD45RA- memory CD4+ T cells from PBMCs. CDR3 sequence reads: CASSVGGTDGNTIYF. For the CDR3, the DNA is TGTGCCAGCAGCGTAGGAGGGACGGACGGAAACACCATATATTTT.